The TCR beta chain under discussion was sequenced for a study of T cell responses to AZD1222 COVID-19 vaccine. Study summary: Second-dose groups at about 4 or about 12 weeks were pooled. General observations from the study: The span of vaccine-associated CD4 TCRs extended across spike, with dominance at 160-218 and 743-854. Clonal diversity was possibly underestimated, and the donors were mostly white British, with more females. Spike-specific TCR breadth and depth rose after two AZD1222 doses.

As regards this clone: Its antigen remains unidentified.

The data were produced by immunoSEQ multiplex PCR, yet TCRdb's version contains in-frame clones alone and is incomplete. The sample records 100,000 to 150,000 clones, roughly 93% being singletons. The TCR was taken from an adult in good health. Source: peripheral blood, taken on day 0 of AZD1222 vaccination.

The CDR3 region has the DNA TGTGCCAGCAGGTCCAGACCGGGACTTAATTCACCCCTCCACTTT. This gives the protein CASRSRPGLNSPLHF. This chain links TRBV3-1 (or the pseudogene TRBV3-2) with TRBJ1-6; TRBD1 is a possible D gene (5 bases). CDR1 is LGHDT and CDR2 is YNNKEL in the germline V gene (reference sequence). V was cut by 6 bases and J by 6 bases, with 15 bases left in between. CDR3 length: 15 amino acids.